This T cell receptor (beta chain) is from a study of blood T cell repertoires in COVID-19. The CDR3 contains 16 residues. Germline V gives CDR1 LGHNA, CDR2 YNFKEQ. V shed 3 bases, J shed 6 bases, and the junction held 9 bases outside the gene matches. This clone has only a few counts. The assay was immunoSEQ multiplex PCR, and TCRdb's table has in-frame clones only and misses some. The table includes 200,000 to 300,000 clones, about 83% detected once. This clonotype was obtained from a human donor in a cohort sampled during active COVID-19. Sample: peripheral blood. V gene TRBV4-2 combines with J gene TRBJ1-4; 8 nucleotides align to TRBD1. For the CDR3, the DNA is TGTGCCAGCAGCCACACCCCCGGGACAGGAGATGAAAAACTGTTTTTT. Its translation: CASSHTPGTGDEKLFF.